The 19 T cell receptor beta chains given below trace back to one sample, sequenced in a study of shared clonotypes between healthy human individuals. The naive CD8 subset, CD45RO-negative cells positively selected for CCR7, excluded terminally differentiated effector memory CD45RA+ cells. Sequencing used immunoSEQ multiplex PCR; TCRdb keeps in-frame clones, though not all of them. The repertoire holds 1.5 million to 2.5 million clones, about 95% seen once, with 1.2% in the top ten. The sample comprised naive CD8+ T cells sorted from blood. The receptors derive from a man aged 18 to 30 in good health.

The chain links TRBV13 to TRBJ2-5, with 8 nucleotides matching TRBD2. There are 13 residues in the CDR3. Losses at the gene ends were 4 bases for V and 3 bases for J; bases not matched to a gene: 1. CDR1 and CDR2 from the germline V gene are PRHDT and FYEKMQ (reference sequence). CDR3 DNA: TGTGCCAGCAGCTCGGGACTAGAAGAGACCCAGTACTTC. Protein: CASSSGLEETQYF.

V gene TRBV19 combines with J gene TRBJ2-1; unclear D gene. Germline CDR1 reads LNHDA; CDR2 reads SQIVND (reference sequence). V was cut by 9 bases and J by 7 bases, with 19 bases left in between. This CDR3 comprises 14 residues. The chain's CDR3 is CASLLLLPRNEQFF. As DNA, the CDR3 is TGTGCCAGCCTACTTCTTCTCCCGAGGAATGAGCAGTTCTTC.

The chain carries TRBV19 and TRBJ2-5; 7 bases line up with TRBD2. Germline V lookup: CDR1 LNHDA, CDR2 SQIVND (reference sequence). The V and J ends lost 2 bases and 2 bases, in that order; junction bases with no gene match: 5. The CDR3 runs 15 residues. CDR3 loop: CASSIRRERQETQYF. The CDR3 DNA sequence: TGTGCCAGTAGTATAAGGCGGGAGCGACAAGAGACCCAGTACTTC.

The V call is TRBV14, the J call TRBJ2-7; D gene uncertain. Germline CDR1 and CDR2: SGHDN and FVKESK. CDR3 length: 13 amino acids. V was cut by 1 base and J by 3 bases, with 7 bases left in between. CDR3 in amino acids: CASSQGPNYEQYF. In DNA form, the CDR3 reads TGTGCCAGCAGCCAAGGACCCAACTACGAGCAGTACTTC.

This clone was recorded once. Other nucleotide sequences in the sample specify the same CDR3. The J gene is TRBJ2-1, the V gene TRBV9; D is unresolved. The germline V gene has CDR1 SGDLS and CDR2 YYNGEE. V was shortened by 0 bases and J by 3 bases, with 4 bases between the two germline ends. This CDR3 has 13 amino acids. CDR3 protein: CASSVANYNEQFF. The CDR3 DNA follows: TGTGCCAGCAGCGTAGCAAACTACAATGAGCAGTTCTTC.

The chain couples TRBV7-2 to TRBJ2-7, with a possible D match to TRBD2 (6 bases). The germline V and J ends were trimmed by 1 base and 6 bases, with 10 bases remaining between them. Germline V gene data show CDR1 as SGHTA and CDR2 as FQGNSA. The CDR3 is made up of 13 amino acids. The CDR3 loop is CASSLVGGAEQYF. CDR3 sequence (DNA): TGTGCCAGCAGCTTAGTTGGCGGGGCCGAGCAGTACTTC.

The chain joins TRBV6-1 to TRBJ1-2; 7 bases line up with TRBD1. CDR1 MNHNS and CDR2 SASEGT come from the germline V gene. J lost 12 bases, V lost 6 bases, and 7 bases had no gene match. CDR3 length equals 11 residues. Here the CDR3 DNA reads TGTGCCAGCAGCCCCGGACAGGAAAACACCTTC. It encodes CASSPGQENTF.

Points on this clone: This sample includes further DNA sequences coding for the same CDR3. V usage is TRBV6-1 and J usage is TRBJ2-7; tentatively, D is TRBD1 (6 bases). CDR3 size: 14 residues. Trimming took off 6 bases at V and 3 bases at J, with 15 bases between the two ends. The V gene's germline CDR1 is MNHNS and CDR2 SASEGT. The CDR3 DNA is TGTGCCAGCAGCGTGGGGCAGGGGTACTACGAGCAGTACTTC. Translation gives CASSVGQGYYEQYF.

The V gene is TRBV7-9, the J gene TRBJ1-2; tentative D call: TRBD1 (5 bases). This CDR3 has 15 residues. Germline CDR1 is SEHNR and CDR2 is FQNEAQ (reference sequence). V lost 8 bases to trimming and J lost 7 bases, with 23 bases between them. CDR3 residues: CASGPSLTEASGYTF. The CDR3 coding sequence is TGTGCCAGCGGACCCAGTTTGACAGAAGCTTCTGGCTACACCTTC. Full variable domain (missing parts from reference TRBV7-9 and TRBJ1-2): DTGVSQNPRHKITKRGQNVTFRCDPISEHNRLYWYRQTLGQGPEFLTYFQNEAQLEKSRLLSDRFSAERPKGSFSTLEIQRTEQGDSAMYLCASGPSLTEASGYTFGSGTRLTVV.

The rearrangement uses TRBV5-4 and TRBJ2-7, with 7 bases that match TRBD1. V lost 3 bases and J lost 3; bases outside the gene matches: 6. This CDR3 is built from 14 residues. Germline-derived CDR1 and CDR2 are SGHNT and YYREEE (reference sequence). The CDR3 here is CASSSGTDFYEQYF. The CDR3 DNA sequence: TGTGCCAGCAGCTCCGGGACAGACTTCTACGAGCAGTACTTC.

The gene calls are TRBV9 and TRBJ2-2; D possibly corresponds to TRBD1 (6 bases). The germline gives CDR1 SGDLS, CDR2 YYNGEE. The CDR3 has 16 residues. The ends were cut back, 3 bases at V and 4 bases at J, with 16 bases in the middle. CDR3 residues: CASSAVTGTTTGELFF. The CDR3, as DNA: TGTGCCAGCAGCGCAGTAACAGGGACCACCACCGGGGAGCTGTTTTTT.

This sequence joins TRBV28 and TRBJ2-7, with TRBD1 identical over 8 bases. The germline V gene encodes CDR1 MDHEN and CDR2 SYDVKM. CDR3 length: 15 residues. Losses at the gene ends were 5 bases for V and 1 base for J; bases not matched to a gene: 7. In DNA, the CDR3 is TGTGCCAGCAGTAACCCCCGGACAGGGTCCTACGAGCAGTACTTC. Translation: CASSNPRTGSYEQYF.

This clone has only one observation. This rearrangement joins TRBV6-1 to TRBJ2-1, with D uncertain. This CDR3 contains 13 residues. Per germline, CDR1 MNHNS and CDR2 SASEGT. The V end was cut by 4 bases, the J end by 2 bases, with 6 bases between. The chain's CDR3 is CASSGYPYNEQFF. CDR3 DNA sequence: TGTGCCAGCAGTGGATACCCCTACAATGAGCAGTTCTTC.

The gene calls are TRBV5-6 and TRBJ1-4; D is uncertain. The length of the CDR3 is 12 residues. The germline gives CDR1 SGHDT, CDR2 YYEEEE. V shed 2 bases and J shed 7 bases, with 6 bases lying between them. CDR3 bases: TGTGCCAGCAGCTTATGGGGTGAAAAACTGTTTTTT. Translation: CASSLWGEKLFF.

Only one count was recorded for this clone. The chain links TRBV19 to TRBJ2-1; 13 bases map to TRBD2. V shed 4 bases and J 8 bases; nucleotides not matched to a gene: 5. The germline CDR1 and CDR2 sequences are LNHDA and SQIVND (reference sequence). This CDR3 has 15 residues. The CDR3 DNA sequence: TGTGCCAGTAGTAACGGACTAGCGGGGGTTTATGAGCAGTTCTTC. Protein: CASSNGLAGVYEQFF.

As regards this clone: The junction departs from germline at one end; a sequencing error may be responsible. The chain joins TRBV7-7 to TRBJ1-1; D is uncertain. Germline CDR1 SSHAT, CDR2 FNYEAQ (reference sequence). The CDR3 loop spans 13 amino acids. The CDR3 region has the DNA TGTGCTAGCAGCTTACAAGTGAACACTGAGGCTTTCTTT. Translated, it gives CASSLQVNTEAFF.

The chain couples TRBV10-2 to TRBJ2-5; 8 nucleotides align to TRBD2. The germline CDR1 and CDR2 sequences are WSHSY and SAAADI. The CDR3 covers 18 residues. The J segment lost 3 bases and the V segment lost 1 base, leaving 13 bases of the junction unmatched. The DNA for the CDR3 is TGCGCCAGCAGTGAGTTAGGACGAGCGGGGGCGTATGAAGAGACCCAGTACTTC. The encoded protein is CASSELGRAGAYEETQYF.

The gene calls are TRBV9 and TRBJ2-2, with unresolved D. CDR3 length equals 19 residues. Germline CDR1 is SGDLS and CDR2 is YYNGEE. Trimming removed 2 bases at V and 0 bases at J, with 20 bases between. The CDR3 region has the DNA TGTGCCAGCAGCGTGAGAGATACATCCATCCACTCGAACACCGGGGAGCTGTTTTTT. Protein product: CASSVRDTSIHSNTGELFF.

The CDR3 bases are TGCGCCACCGGGACAGGGGACGAGCAGTACTTC. Encoded protein: CATGTGDEQYF. The chain carries TRBV10-2 and TRBJ2-7; 10 nucleotides match TRBD1. Germline V gene lookup returns CDR1 WSHSY and CDR2 SAAADI. This CDR3 is 11 amino acids long. V was clipped by 10 bases and J by 5 bases; unmatched bases: 2.